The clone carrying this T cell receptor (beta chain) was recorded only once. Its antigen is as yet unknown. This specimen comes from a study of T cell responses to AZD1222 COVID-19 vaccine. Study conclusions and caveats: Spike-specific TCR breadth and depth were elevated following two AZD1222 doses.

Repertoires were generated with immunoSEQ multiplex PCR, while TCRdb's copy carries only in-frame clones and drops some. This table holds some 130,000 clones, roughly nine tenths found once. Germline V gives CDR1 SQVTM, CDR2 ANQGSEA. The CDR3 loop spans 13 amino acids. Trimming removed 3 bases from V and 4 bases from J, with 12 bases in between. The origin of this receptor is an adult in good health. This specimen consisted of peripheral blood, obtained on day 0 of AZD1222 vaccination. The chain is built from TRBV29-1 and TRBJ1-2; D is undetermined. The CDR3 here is CSVDPHSPYGYTF. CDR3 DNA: TGCAGCGTTGATCCGCACAGCCCCTATGGCTACACCTTC. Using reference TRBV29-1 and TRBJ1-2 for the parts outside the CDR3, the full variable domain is SAVISQKPSRDICQRGTSLTIQCQVDSQVTMMFWYRQQPGQSLTLIATANQGSEATYESGFVIDKFPISRPNLTFSTLTVSNMSPEDSSIYLCSVDPHSPYGYTFGSGTRLTVV.